The present T cell receptor (beta chain) was sequenced within a study of CD4 T cells in relation to SARS-CoV-2 and coronaviruses. In the study overall: After roughly ten days of antigen culture, PBMC TCR beta CDR3s were sequenced. No peptide or an HIV-1 Nef peptide pool served as negative control. General observations from the study: In roughly 60% of donors, memory CD4+ clonotypes crossrecognized SARS-CoV-2 and at least one common cold coronavirus spike.

This clone was counted between two and nine times. Its cognate antigen is unknown. Clones were read by immunoSEQ multiplex PCR, and TCRdb kept only the in-frame ones, dropping some. Among almost 30,000 clones listed, roughly 72% were seen once. This CDR3 is built from 14 residues. V was clipped by 8 bases and J by 5 bases; unmatched bases: 6. Germline CDR1 reads MNHEY; CDR2 reads SVGAGI. Unexposed donor CD4+ T cells date from 2011-2018, before the COVID-19 pandemic. After ten to eleven days of culture, CD4+ T cells were isolated. Cells permitting, SARS-CoV-2 S/N and four cold-coronavirus spikes were tested on unexposed-donor CD4+ T cells.

The chain employs TRBV6-5 and TRBJ1-5; TRBD1 matches 10 bases. The origin of this receptor is a human donor in good health. The sample was CD4+ T cells from PBMCs, cultured in vitro. The CDR3 sequence: CASQRGQGHQPQHF. The CDR3 DNA follows: TGTGCCAGCCAGCGGGGACAGGGGCATCAGCCCCAGCATTTT.